The next 13 T cell receptor beta chains were all read from a single sample in a study of post-analysis software for immune sequencing data (dated by TCRdb to about 2015). Points the paper makes about the study in general: Significantly higher frequencies in patients than in controls were found for roughly 5 TRBV segments, including TRBV5-6, TRBV5-1 and TRBV20-1.

No antigens are known for them. Library preparation used PCR. This sample was sequenced with an Illumina HiSeq 2500. Unique molecular identifiers were incorporated into TCR beta cDNA libraries to reduce PCR and sequencing biases. TCRdb reanalyzed the raw reads on its own, using fastp at Q25 for trimming and MiXCR for clone calling, and kept in-frame beta chains. Merged by CDR3 protein, the rows form single entries marked with the most common genes and DNA. This sample is represented by 750,000 to 950,000 distinct CDR3 sequences; around 46% of them were singletons. The top ten hold 4.9% of the sample. The sample was blood. The receptors shown here come from a girl under 18 with multiple sclerosis.

V gene TRBV29-1 combines with J gene TRBJ2-7; 7 bases are a match to TRBD2. Germline V CDR1 and CDR2: SQVTM, ANQGSEA. V was clipped by 7 bases and J by 5 bases; unmatched bases: 11. This CDR3 is 13 amino acids long. CDR3 in amino acids: CSAWGGAIHEQYF. The DNA for the CDR3 is TGCAGCGCGTGGGGAGGGGCCATTCACGAGCAGTACTTC.

The rearrangement links TRBV13 to TRBJ1-2; D remains ambiguous. Germline-derived CDR1 and CDR2 are PRHDT and FYEKMQ (reference sequence). The CDR3 is 18 residues long. The V end was cut by 3 bases, the J end by 3 bases, with 23 bases between. CDR3 loop: CASSFALPLLRADYGYTF. The CDR3 bases are TGTGCCAGCAGCTTCGCCCTACCCCTGTTGAGGGCGGACTATGGCTACACCTTC.

This clonotype has a handful of counts. This chain links TRBV20-1 with TRBJ2-7, with no clear D. The CDR3 totals 13 residues. Trimming took 8 bases from V and 3 from J, leaving 17 bases between them. CDR1 is DFQATT and CDR2 is SNEGSKA in the germline V gene (reference sequence). This CDR3 reads CSTSPLAFYEQYF. CDR3 sequence (DNA): TGCAGTACCAGCCCTTTAGCTTTCTACGAGCAGTACTTC.

This clonotype has a handful of counts. The V gene is TRBV7-9, the J gene TRBJ2-3; D unclear. The CDR3 is made up of 17 amino acids. Germline CDR1 and CDR2: SEHNR and FQNEAQ (reference sequence). Trimming removed 5 bases at V and 2 bases at J, with 20 bases between. The CDR3 nucleotides are TGTGCCAGCAGCCCCGTCCTCGGGCAGCAACCCACAGATACGCAGTATTTT. Its protein product is CASSPVLGQQPTDTQYF.

The chain's CDR3 is CASSRTSGSLGEQYF. CDR3 nucleotide sequence: TGTGCCAGCAGCCGGACTAGCGGGAGCTTGGGGGAGCAGTACTTC. The chain carries TRBV3-1 and TRBJ2-7; 13 nucleotides agree with TRBD2. V lost 4 bases and J lost 7; bases outside the gene matches: 7. The CDR3 length is 15 residues. The germline gives CDR1 LGHDT, CDR2 YNNKEL (reference sequence).

This clonotype was found a few times. The junction departs from germline at one end; a sequencing error may be responsible. V is TRBV12-3 or TRBV12-4 and J is TRBJ2-7; no clear D gene. There are 15 residues in the CDR3. The CDR3: CAGSPNRVPTYEQYF. The CDR3 DNA sequence: TGTGCCGGCAGTCCCAACCGGGTCCCGACCTACGAGCAGTACTTC.

The chain links TRBV15 to TRBJ1-1; TRBD1 might be the D (6 bases). CDR3 length: 14 residues. From germline, CDR1 is LNHNV and CDR2 YYDKDF (reference sequence). With 6 bases removed from V and 4 bases from J, the gap between germline ends came to 15 bases. The CDR3: CATRGHLGSTEAFF. The CDR3 region has the DNA TGTGCCACCAGGGGACACCTGGGGTCCACTGAAGCTTTCTTT. The variable domain in full, completed from reference TRBV15 and TRBJ1-1, reads DAMVIQNPRYQVTQFGKPVTLSCSQTLNHNVMYWYQQKSSQAPKLLFHYYDKDFNNEADTPDNFQSRRPNTSFCFLDIRSPGLGDTAMYLCATRGHLGSTEAFFGQGTRLTVV.

The V and J genes are TRBV7-8 and TRBJ1-6; D not resolved. This CDR3 region has 16 residues. Trimming took off 6 bases at V and 9 bases at J, with 21 bases between the two ends. Germline assignment: CDR1 SGHVS and CDR2 FQNEAQ. This CDR3 reads CASRLTRTESGSPLHF. CDR3 in DNA: TGTGCCAGCAGGCTAACCAGGACGGAAAGTGGTTCACCCCTCCACTTT.

This clonotype was detected only once. The chain links TRBV20-1 to TRBJ2-4, with TRBD2 matching 7 bases. The better agreement between TRBJ2-7 and the DNA end casts doubt on the J call. Germline V gives CDR1 DFQATT, CDR2 SNEGSKA (reference sequence). This CDR3 comprises 18 residues. The CDR3 sequence: CSAPELGGGSFLTYEQYF. The CDR3 nucleotides are TGCAGTGCCCCCGAACTTGGGGGGGGGTCTTTTTTAACCTACGAGCAGTACTTC.

This rearrangement joins TRBV2 to TRBJ2-1; possible D gene TRBD1, 5 bases. This CDR3 contains 14 residues. Trimming cost V 9 bases and J 4 bases, with 16 bases left between them. Per the germline V gene, CDR1 is SNHLY and CDR2 is FYNNEI. DNA of the CDR3: TGTGCCAGTTTCGGGCAGGGAACATACAATGAGCAGTTCTTC. Amino acid sequence: CASFGQGTYNEQFF.

This chain joins TRBV20-1 and TRBJ2-1; TRBD2 might be the D (6 bases). Trimming cost V 1 base and J 6 bases, with 16 bases left between them. This CDR3 region has 15 residues. Germline CDR1 DFQATT, CDR2 SNEGSKA (reference sequence). The CDR3 loop is CSARAVGSLINEQFF. CDR3 in DNA: TGCAGTGCTAGAGCGGTCGGGAGCTTAATCAATGAGCAGTTCTTC.

This clonotype was detected only a few times. One junction end does not reproduce the germline sequence, and a read error may be involved. The chain links TRBV5-1 to TRBJ2-2, with D maybe TRBD2 (5 bases). The CDR3 spans 12 residues. Per the germline V gene, CDR1 is SGHRS and CDR2 is YFSETQ. CDR3 bases: TGTGCCAGCAGCCTAGCTGCTGGGGAGCTGTTTTTT. Translation gives CASSLAAGELFF.

The genes are TRBV29-1 and TRBJ1-5; no reliable D call. The CDR3 spans 12 residues. Germline V gives CDR1 SQVTM, CDR2 ANQGSEA. The V end was cut by 8 bases, the J end by 2 bases, with 10 bases between. CDR3 sequence: CSSDIRNQPQHF. CDR3 nucleotide sequence: TGCAGCAGCGACATACGCAATCAGCCCCAGCATTTT.